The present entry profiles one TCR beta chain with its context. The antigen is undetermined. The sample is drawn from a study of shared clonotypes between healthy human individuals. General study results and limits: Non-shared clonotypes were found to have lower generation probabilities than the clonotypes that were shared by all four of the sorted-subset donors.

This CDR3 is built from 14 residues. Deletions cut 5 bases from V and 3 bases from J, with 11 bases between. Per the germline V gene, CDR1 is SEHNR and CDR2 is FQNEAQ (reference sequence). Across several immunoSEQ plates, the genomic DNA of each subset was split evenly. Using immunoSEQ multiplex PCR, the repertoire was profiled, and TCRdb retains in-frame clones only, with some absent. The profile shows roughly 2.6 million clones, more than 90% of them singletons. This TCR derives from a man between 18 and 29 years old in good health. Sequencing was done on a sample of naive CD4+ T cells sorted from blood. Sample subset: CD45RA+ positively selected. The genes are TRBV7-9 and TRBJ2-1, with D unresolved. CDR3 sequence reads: CASSPRRNYNEQFF. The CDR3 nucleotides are TGTGCCAGCAGCCCCCGTAGGAACTACAATGAGCAGTTCTTC.